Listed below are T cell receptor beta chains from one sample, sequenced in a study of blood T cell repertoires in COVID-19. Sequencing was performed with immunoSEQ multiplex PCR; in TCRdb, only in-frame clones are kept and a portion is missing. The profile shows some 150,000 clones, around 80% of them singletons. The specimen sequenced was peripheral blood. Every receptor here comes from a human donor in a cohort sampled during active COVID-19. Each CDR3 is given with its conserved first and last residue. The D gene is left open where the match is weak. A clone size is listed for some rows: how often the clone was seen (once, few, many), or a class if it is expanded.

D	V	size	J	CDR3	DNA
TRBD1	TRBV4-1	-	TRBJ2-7	CASSQEGDSIPYEQYF	TGCGCCAGCAGCCAAGAAGGGGACAGCATTCCCTACGAGCAGTACTTC
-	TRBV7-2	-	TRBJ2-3	CASSPRAVAGDTQYF	TGTGCCAGCAGCCCCCGGGCTGTGGCGGGGGATACGCAGTATTTT
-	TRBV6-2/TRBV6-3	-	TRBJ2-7	CASSHSSYEQYF	TGTGCCAGCAGTCATTCATCCTACGAGCAGTACTTC
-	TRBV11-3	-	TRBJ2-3	CASSLGLGSTDTQYF	TGTGCCAGCAGCTTAGGACTAGGGAGCACAGATACGCAGTATTTT
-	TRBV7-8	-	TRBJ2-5	CASSLGLQETQYF	TGTGCCAGCAGCTTAGGACTGCAAGAGACCCAGTACTTC
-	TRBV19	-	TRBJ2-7	CASSIVHSNYEQYF	TGTGCCAGTAGTATAGTTCACAGTAATTACGAGCAGTACTTC
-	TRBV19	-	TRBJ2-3	CASRQTRAADTQYF	TGTGCCAGTAGACAGACTAGGGCTGCAGATACGCAGTATTTT
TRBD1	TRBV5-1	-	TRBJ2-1	CASSPLPGQAYNEQFF	TGCGCCAGCAGCCCCCTACCGGGACAGGCCTACAATGAGCAGTTCTTC
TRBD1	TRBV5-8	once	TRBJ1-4	CASSVGQNNEKLFF	TGTGCCAGCAGCGTGGGACAGAACAATGAAAAACTGTTTTTT
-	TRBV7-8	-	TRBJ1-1	CASSEGISTEAFF	TGTGCCAGCAGCGAGGGAATTTCCACTGAAGCTTTCTTT
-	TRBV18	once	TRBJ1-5	CASSSITARGNQPQHF	TGTGCCAGCTCGTCGATTACGGCCAGGGGTAATCAGCCCCAGCATTTT
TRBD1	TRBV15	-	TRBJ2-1	CATSREWDRVSEQFF	TGTGCCACCAGCAGAGAGTGGGACAGGGTCTCTGAGCAGTTCTTC
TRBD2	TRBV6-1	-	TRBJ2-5	CASSEALAGTGETQYF	TGTGCCAGCAGTGAAGCCCTAGCGGGGACTGGAGAGACCCAGTACTTC
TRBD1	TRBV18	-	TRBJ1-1	CASSPGQGARGEAFF	TGTGCCAGCTCGCCGGGACAGGGGGCGAGAGGTGAAGCTTTCTTT
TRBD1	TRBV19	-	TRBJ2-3	CASSSLLAGTGGPDTQYF	TGTGCCAGTAGTTCTTTGTTAGCCGGGACAGGGGGCCCAGATACGCAGTATTTT
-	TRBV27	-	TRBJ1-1	CASRTVVSAIPEAFF	TGTGCCAGCAGGACCGTGGTGAGCGCCATCCCTGAAGCTTTCTTT
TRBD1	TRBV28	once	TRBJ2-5	CASSTGQLETQYF	TGTGCCAGCAGTACGGGACAGCTGGAGACCCAGTACTTC
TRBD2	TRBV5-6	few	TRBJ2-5	CASTPSGGETQYF	TGTGCCAGCACCCCTTCGGGGGGAGAGACCCAGTACTTC
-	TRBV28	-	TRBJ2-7	CASSPGVAPYF	TGTGCCAGCAGTCCGGGGGTAGCGCCATACTTC
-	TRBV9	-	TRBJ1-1	CASSTLYNTEAFF	TGTGCCAGCAGCACTTTATATAACACTGAAGCTTTCTTT
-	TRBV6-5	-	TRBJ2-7	CASSPQGQGGREQYF	TGTGCCAGCAGTCCCCAAGGTCAGGGGGGTCGGGAGCAGTACTTC
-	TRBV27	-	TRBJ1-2	CASTTGQGRRGYTF	TGTGCCAGCACCACGGGGCAGGGGCGGCGAGGCTACACCTTC
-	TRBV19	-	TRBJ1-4	CASSKGTKPEKLFF	TGTGCCAGTAGTAAGGGGACAAAACCAGAAAAACTGTTTTTT
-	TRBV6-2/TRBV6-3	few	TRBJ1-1	CASSDLSGGRNTEAFF	TGTGCCAGCAGTGACCTGAGTGGCGGGAGAAACACTGAAGCTTTCTTT
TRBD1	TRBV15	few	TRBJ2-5	CAAGRQGKETQYF	TGTGCCGCCGGTAGACAGGGAAAAGAGACCCAGTACTTC
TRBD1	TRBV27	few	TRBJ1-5	CASSLQGNQPQHF	TGTGCCAGCAGTCTACAGGGGAATCAGCCCCAGCATTTT
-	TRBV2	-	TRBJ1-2	CASSEPGRYGYTF	TGTGCCAGCAGTGAACCAGGGCGCTATGGCTACACCTTC
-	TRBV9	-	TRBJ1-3	CASSVAGISGNTIYF	TGTGCCAGCAGCGTAGCAGGGATCTCTGGAAACACCATATATTTT
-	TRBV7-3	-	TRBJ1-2	CASSLPTTRASGYTF	TGTGCCAGCAGCTTACCAACCACCAGGGCTTCTGGCTACACCTTC
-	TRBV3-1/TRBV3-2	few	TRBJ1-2	CASSLTGLPIYGYTF	TGTGCCAGCAGCCTCACAGGCCTTCCGATCTATGGCTACACCTTC
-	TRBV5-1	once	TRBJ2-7	CASSSVDSSYEQYF	TGCGCCAGCAGCAGTGTCGACAGCTCCTACGAGCAGTACTTC
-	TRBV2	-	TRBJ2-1	CASSELKGFSYNEQFF	TGTGCCAGCAGTGAATTGAAGGGGTTCTCCTACAATGAGCAGTTCTTC
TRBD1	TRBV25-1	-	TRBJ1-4	CASLGTGLGEKLFF	TGTGCCAGCCTGGGGACAGGGTTGGGTGAAAAACTGTTTTTT
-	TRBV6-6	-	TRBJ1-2	CASSSSGLSNDGYTF	TGTGCCAGCAGTTCCTCTGGTCTGAGTAACGATGGCTACACCTTC
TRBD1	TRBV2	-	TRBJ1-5	CASSADRGGQPQHF	TGTGCCAGCAGCGCGGACAGGGGCGGGCAGCCCCAGCATTTT
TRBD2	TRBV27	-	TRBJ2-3	CASSIRRGASDTQYF	TGTGCCAGCAGTATCCGGCGGGGGGCCTCAGATACGCAGTATTTT
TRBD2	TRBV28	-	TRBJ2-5	CASSPGREETQYF	TGTGCCAGCAGCCCCGGGAGGGAGGAGACCCAGTACTTC
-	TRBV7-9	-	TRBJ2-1	CASSKSDSYEQFF	TGTGCCAGCAGCAAATCGGACAGCTATGAGCAGTTCTTC
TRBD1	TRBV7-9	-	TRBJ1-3	CASSLDRLYGNTIYF	TGTGCCAGCAGCTTGGACAGGTTGTACGGAAACACCATATATTTT
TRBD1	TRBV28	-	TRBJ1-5	CASRTGDQPQHF	TGTGCCAGCAGGACAGGGGATCAGCCCCAGCATTTT